The 13 T cell receptor beta chains below all came from one sample that was sequenced in a study of regulatory T cells in long-lasting Graves disease. Indicated time point: newly diagnosed GD, antithyroid drugs for less than 3 months. PBMCs provided the RNA from which the TCR library was made. With iRepertoire HTBI primers and Arm-PCR of CDR3 regions, TCR beta libraries were built. Each CDR3 protein gets one entry after TCRdb re-called the multiplex PCR reads with MiXCR. There are roughly 380,000 distinct CDR3 sequences in the sample; about 14% occur only once, and 22% lies in the top ten. Specimen: peripheral blood mononuclear cells (PBMCs), collected at new diagnosis, from a patient treated with antithyroid drugs. The receptors stem from a female donor with Graves disease.

This clonotype occurred many times. This sequence joins TRBV13 and TRBJ2-1; perhaps TRBD2 as D (6 bases). Germline V lookup: CDR1 PRHDT, CDR2 FYEKMQ (reference sequence). The V gene lost 6 bases and the J gene lost 0 bases, with 15 bases spanning the gap. There are 16 residues in the CDR3. The DNA for the CDR3 is TGTGCCAGCAGGTCCCGGGGGAGCAGCTCCTACAATGAGCAGTTCTTC. Protein sequence: CASRSRGSSSYNEQFF.

This clonotype was seen repeatedly, ten times or more. This chain uses TRBV30 with TRBJ1-1, with TRBD1 identical over 7 bases. CDR1 and CDR2 from the germline V gene are GTSNPN and SVGIG (reference sequence). V was clipped by 7 bases and J by 2 bases; unmatched bases: 4. This CDR3 contains 12 residues. CDR3 nucleotide sequence: TGTGCCTTTGACAGGGTCAACACTGAAGCTTTCTTT. Its protein is CAFDRVNTEAFF.

The genes are TRBV18 and TRBJ2-3; D remains ambiguous. The CDR3 loop spans 16 amino acids. Germline V lookup: CDR1 KGHSH, CDR2 LQKENI. The V end was cut by 0 bases, the J end by 1 base, with 11 bases between. The CDR3 DNA reads TGTGCCAGCTCACCACCGTCAACTACACGCACAGATACGCAGTATTTT. Protein product: CASSPPSTTRTDTQYF.

This clonotype has ten or more counts. This chain links TRBV5-1 with TRBJ2-3, with 11 bases identical to TRBD2. The CDR3 sequence is 15 residues long. Losses at the gene ends were 1 base for V and 6 bases for J; bases not matched to a gene: 4. Germline V gives CDR1 SGHRS, CDR2 YFSETQ. The CDR3 nucleotides read TGCGCCAGCAGCTTGACTAGCGGGAGTGTGGATACGCAGTATTTT. It yields the protein CASSLTSGSVDTQYF.

For this clonotype: A read error is likely, as this CDR3 ends without the conserved phenylalanine or tryptophan. The rearrangement links TRBV3-1 to TRBJ2-7; TRBD1 matches at 9 bases. Germline lookup yields CDR1 LGHDT and CDR2 YNNKEL (reference sequence). The CDR3 is 15 amino acids. Trimming cost V 3 bases and J 3 bases; bases outside gene matches: 6. The CDR3 sequence: CASSQYPGQGYEQYS. CDR3 bases: TGTGCCAGCAGCCAGTACCCGGGACAGGGCTACGAGCAGTACTCC.

This clonotype was detected many times. The chain combines TRBV7-9 with TRBJ2-7; a weak D match, TRBD1 (5 bases). Per germline, CDR1 SEHNR and CDR2 FQNEAQ (reference sequence). V gave up 4 bases and J gave up 5 bases, with 18 bases separating them. The CDR3 sequence is 15 residues long. Here the CDR3 DNA reads TGTGCCAGCAGCTACGGTCCAGGGATTGTAGACGAGCAGTACTTC. Its protein product is CASSYGPGIVDEQYF.

The rearrangement joins TRBV6-2 or TRBV6-3 to TRBJ2-3, with D hard to call. V was trimmed by 4 bases and J by 2 bases, leaving 22 bases between them. Germline V gene sequence: CDR1 MNHEY, CDR2 SVGEGT. CDR3 length: 18 residues. CDR3 DNA sequence: TGTGCCAGCAGTTCGACCCGAAGACCTAAATCGGACACAGATACGCAGTATTTT. Translating gives CASSSTRRPKSDTDTQYF.

The chain employs TRBV28 and TRBJ1-2; the match to TRBD1 covers 9 bases. Unmatched junction bases numbered 10, after V lost 6 bases and J lost 5 bases. This CDR3 is 15 amino acids long. Germline CDR1 reads MDHEN; CDR2 reads SYDVKM. The CDR3 protein is CASSPTGGVKYGYTF. CDR3 coding DNA: TGTGCCAGCAGCCCCACAGGGGGCGTGAAATATGGCTACACCTTC.

The chain's CDR3 is CASGMTSGEQETQYF. The CDR3 DNA reads as TGTGCCAGCGGGATGACTAGCGGGGAACAAGAGACCCAGTACTTC. The chain links TRBV7-9 to TRBJ2-5; 11 bases map to TRBD2. CDR3 length equals 15 residues. J lost 2 bases, V lost 8 bases, and 7 bases had no gene match. In germline, CDR1 is SEHNR, CDR2 FQNEAQ (reference sequence). The full variable domain, completed using reference TRBV7-9 and TRBJ2-5, is DTGVSQNPRHKITKRGQNVTFRCDPISEHNRLYWYRQTLGQGPEFLTYFQNEAQLEKSRLLSDRFSAERPKGSFSTLEIQRTEQGDSAMYLCASGMTSGEQETQYFGPGTRLLVL.

This clonotype occurred a few times. The chain links TRBV3-1 to TRBJ2-5; 11 bases map to TRBD2. Germline V CDR1 and CDR2: LGHDT, YNNKEL (reference sequence). This CDR3 is 16 amino acids long. V dropped 3 bases and J dropped 2; count of bases not matched to a gene: 5. CDR3 protein: CASSQASGGRQETQYF. In DNA, the CDR3 is TGTGCCAGCAGCCAGGCTAGCGGGGGGAGACAAGAGACCCAGTACTTC.

Only a few counts were recorded for this clonotype. This may be a read error: a much more frequent sequence differs by one nucleotide. The chain has TRBV28 and TRBJ2-1; 15 bases map to TRBD2. Germline-derived CDR1 and CDR2 are MDHEN and SYDVKM. The CDR3 loop spans 16 amino acids. The CDR3 DNA reads TGTGCCACCTCCCCCGGACTAGCGGGAGGGCGGAATGAGCAGTCCTTC. Its protein product is CATSPGLAGGRNEQSF. Full variable domain (remainder filled in from reference TRBV28 and TRBJ2-1): DVKVTQSSRYLVKRTGEKVFLECVQDMDHENMFWYRQDPGLGLRLIYFSYDVKMKEKGDIPEGYSVSREKKERFSLILESASTNQTSMYLCATSPGLAGGRNEQSFGPGTRLTVL.

The rearrangement links TRBV12-3 or TRBV12-4 to TRBJ2-7, with D maybe TRBD2 (5 bases). The CDR3 has 14 residues. Trimming cost V 3 bases and J 0 bases, with 9 bases left between them. This CDR3 is CASSLGASSYEQYF. The CDR3, as DNA: TGTGCCAGCAGTTTGGGAGCCAGCTCCTACGAGCAGTACTTC.

This clonotype was seen many times. The chain has TRBV5-1 and TRBJ1-1; no reliable D call. This CDR3 comprises 12 residues. The ends were cut back, 4 bases at V and 5 bases at J, with 9 bases in the middle. The germline V gene encodes CDR1 SGHRS and CDR2 YFSETQ. DNA of the CDR3: TGCGCCAGCAGCGCGACCGGGACTGAAGCTTTCTTT. It encodes CASSATGTEAFF.